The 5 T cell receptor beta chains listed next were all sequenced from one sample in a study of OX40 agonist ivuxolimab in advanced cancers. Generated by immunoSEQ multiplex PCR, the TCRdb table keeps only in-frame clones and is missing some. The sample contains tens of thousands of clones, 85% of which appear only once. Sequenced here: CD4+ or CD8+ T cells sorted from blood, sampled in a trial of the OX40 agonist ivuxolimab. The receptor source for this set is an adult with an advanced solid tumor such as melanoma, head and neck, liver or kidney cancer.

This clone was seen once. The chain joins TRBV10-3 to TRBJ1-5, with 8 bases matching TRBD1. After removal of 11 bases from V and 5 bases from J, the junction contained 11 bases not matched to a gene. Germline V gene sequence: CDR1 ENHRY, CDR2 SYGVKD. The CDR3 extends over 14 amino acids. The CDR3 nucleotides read TGTGCCTCTAGCGGCGGGACAGGAGATCAGCCCCAGCATTTT. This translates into CASSGGTGDQPQHF.

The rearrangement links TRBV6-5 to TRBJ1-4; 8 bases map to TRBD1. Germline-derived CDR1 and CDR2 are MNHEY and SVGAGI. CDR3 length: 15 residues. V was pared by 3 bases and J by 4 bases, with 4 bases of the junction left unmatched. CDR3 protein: CASSYSGGINEKLFF. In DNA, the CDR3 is TGTGCCAGCAGTTATTCAGGGGGCATTAATGAAAAACTGTTTTTT.

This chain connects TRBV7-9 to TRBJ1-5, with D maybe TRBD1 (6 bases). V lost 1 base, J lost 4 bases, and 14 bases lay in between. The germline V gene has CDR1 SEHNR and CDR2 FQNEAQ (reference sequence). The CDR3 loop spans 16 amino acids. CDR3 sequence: CASSLEGGARNQPQHF. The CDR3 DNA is TGTGCCAGCAGCTTAGAAGGGGGAGCTAGGAATCAGCCCCAGCATTTT.

Here the CDR3 reads CASSPPGTSRTEAFF. The CDR3 nucleotides are TGTGCCAGCTCACCTCCCGGGACCTCGAGAACTGAAGCTTTCTTT. V gene TRBV18 combines with J gene TRBJ1-1; weak D call: TRBD1 (5 bases). Germline V CDR1 and CDR2: KGHSH, LQKENI. V lost 3 bases to trimming and J lost 5 bases, with 16 bases between them. This CDR3 spans 15 amino acids.

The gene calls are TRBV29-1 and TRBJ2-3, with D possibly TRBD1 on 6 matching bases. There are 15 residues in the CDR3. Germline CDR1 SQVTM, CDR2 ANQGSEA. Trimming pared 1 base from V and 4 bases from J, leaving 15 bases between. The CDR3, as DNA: TGCAGCGTTGAAGCCCCCGGCAGGGGACCAGATACGCAGTATTTT. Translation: CSVEAPGRGPDTQYF.